The text below deals with one TCR beta chain. Its binding antigen is unknown. Base qualities were left out, and no much larger clone turns up one base away. The data are from a study of cytomegalovirus exposure and HLA in healthy donors (dated by TCRdb to 2015 to 2018). In the study overall: In an earlier analysis of 587 of the donors, under 300 Gb of sequence data and roughly 100 million unique TCR beta sequences from 150 million to 200 million T cells were reported. To predict cytomegalovirus infection status, the study brought together high-throughput TCR immunosequencing, statistical association of individual TCRs with disease status, and machine learning. Every discovery cohort repertoire had been produced on one sequencing platform. Because of strong linkage in the cohort, roughly five DR-DQ haplotypes were treated as single units for association and clustering. Around 300 gigabases of sequencing data and roughly 90 million unique TCR sequences were included in an early release covering about 700 HLA-typed donors. Donor age, sex, ethnicity and CMV serostatus were compiled alongside the repertoire data. The study was designed to test whether signatures of past pathogen exposure could be identified by cataloging public T cell receptors. To study patterns of TCR occurrence, a later analysis re-analyzed previously published TCR beta repertoires from under 750 donors and added high-resolution HLA genotyping. Among about 400 genotyped donors of the cohort, an average of around 250,000 unique TCR beta nucleotide sequences was sequenced per donor, of which about 18% were non-productive. A separate validation cohort of some 130 different subjects was used in addition to the roughly 620-subject first cohort. A later genetic analysis used genome-wide SNP genotypes for 398 of the 666 donors, treating that subset as a discovery cohort. The number of donors typed differed by locus, with roughly 629-640 for A, B, C, DRB1 and DQB1, more than 500 for DQA1, 600 to 610 for DPA1, and roughly 450 for DPB1. The genetic ancestry cluster associated with self-reported Caucasian donors included roughly four fifths of the roughly 360 genotyped donors. In the later analysis, no new phenotypic data were used to find candidate immune exposures; instead, reliance was placed on TCR beta sequences and their occurrence across donors. To decide whether each TCR beta V gene segment behaved as functional or pseudogenic, an earlier analysis of approximately 620 of the donors relied on high-throughput TCR beta sequencing. The study profiled the T cell repertoires of more than 500 subjects by immunosequencing and related them to cytomegalovirus serostatus. Class I and class II HLA loci were covered by the typing at four-digit resolution. What the study reported, not specific to this receptor: A further reported finding was that TCR beta sequences accurately predicted the HLA-A and HLA-B alleles for most subjects in the first cohort. While some public TCRs were present in many individuals, most TCR sequences turned up only very rarely across donors. In a later analysis, TCR association rates were found to vary across HLA loci, with the most associated TCRs seen for DRB1 alleles and the fewest for HLA-C alleles. In a later analysis, some 18,000 TCR beta sequences were associated with specific HLA alleles at a false discovery rate of 0.05. Linkage disequilibrium might explain the correlated functional status among segregating V segments, but an unknown experimental factor could not be excluded. Assigning TCR associations to individual alleles was difficult when HLA alleles, especially DR and DQ, strongly co-occurred. In a later analysis, HLA-associated TCR beta chains showed more clonal expansion and lower generation probabilities than non-associated chains that were equally common. In a later analysis, several top co-occurrence clusters were reported to appear linked to parvovirus B19, influenza, CMV and Epstein-Barr virus. According to a later genetic analysis, donors in an Asian-associated ancestry cluster had fewer N-insertions in productive TCRs than the approximately 650-donor mean. In a later genetic analysis, a missense DCLRE1C variant was associated with V-gene and J-gene trimming of TCR beta chains, and the association was replicated in an independent cohort. Because counts were too low, seventeen rarely observed V segments, including chromosome 9 orphons, were left out of the earlier analysis of a few hundred of the donors. Because the 87-base-pair reads could not distinguish some IMGT-functional V segments, including TRBV6-2 and TRBV6-3, those segments were excluded. HLA typing was unavailable for some donors at each locus, so association tests used only the typed subset. A group of highly shared sequence variants was considered likely to be a technical artifact of the sequencing pipeline. According to a later analysis, most CMV-associated TCR beta chains appeared to be HLA-restricted, and the HLA associations seemed to be driven largely by CMV exposure. In vitro tests confirmed that a few of the cytomegalovirus-associated TCR beta chains recognize cytomegalovirus antigens. Broadly in line with IMGT annotations, most TCR beta V segments showed up in productive rearrangements about 90% or about 30% of the time in an earlier analysis of approximately 640 of the donors. Only TCR beta chains were sequenced in this cohort, and the absence of alpha or paired-chain data limited detectable features. The authors suggested that the approach could potentially be generalized to other disease states and immunological phenotypes. The only immune exposure information available for the cohort was CMV serostatus. Roughly uniform sequencing depth across donors was assumed in presence/absence analyses, although this assumption may not hold. The study listed 164 TCR beta chains as associated with cytomegalovirus. In both the original and validation cohorts, the classifier was reported to diagnose cytomegalovirus status with high specificity and sensitivity.

The germline V gene (reference sequence) gives CDR1 as SEHNR and CDR2 as FQNEAQ. V was cut back by 1 base and J by 0 bases, leaving a gap of 10 bases between them. The CDR3 runs 16 residues from the cysteine to the phenylalanine. Only the CDR3 portion is preserved as DNA: 48 bases, with reading frame beginning at the first base. The cohort was made up of roughly 670 healthy bone marrow donors. At the time of sampling, all cohort members were nominally healthy, though unrecorded immune exposures were likely present. The donor tested CMV seropositive, placing the donor among the 250 to 300 seropositive members of the cohort. Every donor gave a peripheral blood sample, and the peripheral blood mononuclear cells from that sample were used for TCR beta sequencing. Genomic DNA extraction from the blood cell samples was performed with the Qiagen DNeasy Blood Extraction Kit. Libraries were prepared through the immunoSEQ multiplex PCR assay. For the multiplex PCR, a mixture combining 60 forward primers for TCR Vbeta segments and 13 reverse primers for TCR Jbeta segments was used. Amplification of the CDR3 region of rearranged TCR beta genes was performed with a multiplex PCR assay on genomic DNA. The Illumina HiSeq System was used to sequence the amplified TCR beta libraries as 87-base-pair reads. The paper's processing steps were these. A later analysis tallied 75 million to 95 million unique TCR beta chains across the 660 or so repertoires, and some 10 million of those chains were shared by two or more donors. To remove PCR and sequencing errors, raw reads were error-corrected and collapsed into unique sequences using a nearest-neighbor algorithm that merged closely related sequences. To assign V, D and J gene segments, CDR3 sequences were aligned to IMGT reference sequences. For a sequence to be retained, at least a six-nucleotide match to both a V gene segment and a J gene segment was required. A rearrangement was called productive if the CDR3 had no stop codons and remained in frame with V and J, and every other rearrangement was called non-productive. CDR3 was defined according to IMGT convention as the region running from the second conserved V-encoded cysteine to the conserved J-encoded phenylalanine. Sequences without an unambiguous match to a single V gene segment were excluded from the earlier analysis of about 640 of the donors. In an earlier analysis of some 590 of the donors, V segments were called functional above 56.7% productive rearrangements and were called segregating when the between-donor standard deviation exceeded 5%. To diagnose cytomegalovirus status from the catalog of TCR beta chain sequences, a statistical classification framework was built. V and J gene assignment, in a later analysis, came from comparing TCR nucleotide sequences with IMGT/GENE-DB human TR gene sequences. In a later analysis, CDR3 sequences and most-parsimonious VDJ recombination scenarios were assigned using the TCRdist pipeline. In a later analysis, each TCR beta chain was defined by its CDR3 amino acid sequence together with its V-gene family, and reads without a unique V-gene family were excluded. In a later analysis, several hundred highly shared, low-generation-probability nucleotide sequences were removed to address suspected cross-contamination and a sequencing artifact. In a later analysis, a clonal expansion index for each public chain was calculated from normalized within-repertoire ranks of inferred template counts. In a later analysis, generation probabilities were computed with a VDJ recombination model fitted to out-of-frame rearrangements, and the resulting probabilities were checked against IGoR. A later analysis scored TCR-TCR, TCR-HLA and TCR-CMV co-occurrence with hypergeometric tests, applying a repertoire-size bias correction to TCR pairs. To estimate false discovery rates, a later analysis permuted the HLA or CMV assignments 20 times. In a later analysis, co-occurring TCRs were grouped using DBSCAN, with TCRdist sequence similarity added in when clustering inside HLA-allele-positive subsets. Co-occurrence clustering excluded repertoires with fewer than 30,000 or more than 120,000 public chains, plus five with anomalous nucleotide sharing. The table was pulled from immuneACCESS by TCRdb, which kept in-frame rearrangements only. Such tables lose some clones; where checked, under half of the loss comes from unresolved V genes, and the rest has no known cause. V, J and clone size derive from that table, while D and trimming were established from the DNA sequence. This sample has around 240,000 clones in its table, and roughly 82% of those were observed once. Of the sample, around 5.7% is held by the ten largest clones.

The specimen was PBMCs. This receptor was obtained from a woman aged 40 to 50 in good health and CMV-seropositive. The chain couples TRBV7-9 to TRBJ2-1; the D segment could be TRBD2, given 6 matching bases. The nucleotide sequence reads as follows: TGTGCCAGCAGCTTAGGGGACTGGAGCTCCTACAATGAGCAGTTCTTC. This encodes CASSLGDWSSYNEQFF.